This T cell receptor (beta chain) emerged from a study of shared clonotypes between healthy human individuals. Libraries were prepared by immunoSEQ multiplex PCR; TCRdb keeps only in-frame clonotypes and omits some of them. The data show approximately 2,300,000 clones, with roughly 92% seen just once and 0.37% held by the top ten. Turning to this clone: This specimen includes other DNA sequences encoding the same CDR3.

The CDR3 spans 12 residues. Per the germline V gene, CDR1 is SGHVS and CDR2 is FNYEAQ. V shed 5 bases and J shed 1 base, with 4 bases lying between them. The clonotype comes from a man younger than 35 in good health. Some clones in this sample may be carry-over from other donors' samples. The sample comprised naive CD4+ T cells from PBMCs. Subset of the sample: CD45RA+ positively selected. The chain recombines TRBV7-6 with TRBJ2-3; no reliable D call. In DNA form, the CDR3 reads TGTGCCAGCAGCCTCCGCACAGATACGCAGTATTTT. It is translated as CASSLRTDTQYF.